The clone carrying this T cell receptor beta chain was found many times. There are 13 residues in the CDR3. Trimming stripped 1 base from V and 9 bases from J, with 12 bases between. The V gene's germline CDR1 is SGHTA and CDR2 FQGTGA. In patients chosen for sequencing, flow cytometry had shown CD8+CD57+ cell expansion. Severe acquired aplastic anemia was present in every patient. Among the patients, none had received any therapy at the time of blood sampling. The sample comes from a study of CD8+CD57+ T cells in acquired aplastic anemia. Across the whole study: Yields of DNA that came from sorted CD4+ and CD8+ cells averaged about 3 ug.

The template used for profiling TCR beta VDJ and CDR3 was genomic DNA. TCRdb passed the reads through MiXCR, listing each CDR3 protein once. The table shows 75,000 to 80,000 distinct CDR3 sequences, with under 80% occurring only once. The chain joins TRBV7-3 to TRBJ1-1; no firm D call. The sequencing sample was made of sorted CD4+, CD8+, or CD8+CD57+ T cells (not recorded which) from PBMCs. The TCR was taken from a human donor with aplastic anemia. CDR3 residues: CASSLNQRDKAFF. CDR3 nucleotides: TGTGCCAGCAGCTTAAACCAGCGAGATAAAGCTTTCTTT. The full variable domain, with the rest looked up from reference TRBV7-3 and TRBJ1-1, is GAGVSQTPSNKVTEKGKYVELRCDPISGHTALYWYRQSLGQGPEFLIYFQGTGAADDSGLPNDRFFAVRPEGSVSTLKIQRTERGDSAVYLCASSLNQRDKAFFGQGTRLTVV.